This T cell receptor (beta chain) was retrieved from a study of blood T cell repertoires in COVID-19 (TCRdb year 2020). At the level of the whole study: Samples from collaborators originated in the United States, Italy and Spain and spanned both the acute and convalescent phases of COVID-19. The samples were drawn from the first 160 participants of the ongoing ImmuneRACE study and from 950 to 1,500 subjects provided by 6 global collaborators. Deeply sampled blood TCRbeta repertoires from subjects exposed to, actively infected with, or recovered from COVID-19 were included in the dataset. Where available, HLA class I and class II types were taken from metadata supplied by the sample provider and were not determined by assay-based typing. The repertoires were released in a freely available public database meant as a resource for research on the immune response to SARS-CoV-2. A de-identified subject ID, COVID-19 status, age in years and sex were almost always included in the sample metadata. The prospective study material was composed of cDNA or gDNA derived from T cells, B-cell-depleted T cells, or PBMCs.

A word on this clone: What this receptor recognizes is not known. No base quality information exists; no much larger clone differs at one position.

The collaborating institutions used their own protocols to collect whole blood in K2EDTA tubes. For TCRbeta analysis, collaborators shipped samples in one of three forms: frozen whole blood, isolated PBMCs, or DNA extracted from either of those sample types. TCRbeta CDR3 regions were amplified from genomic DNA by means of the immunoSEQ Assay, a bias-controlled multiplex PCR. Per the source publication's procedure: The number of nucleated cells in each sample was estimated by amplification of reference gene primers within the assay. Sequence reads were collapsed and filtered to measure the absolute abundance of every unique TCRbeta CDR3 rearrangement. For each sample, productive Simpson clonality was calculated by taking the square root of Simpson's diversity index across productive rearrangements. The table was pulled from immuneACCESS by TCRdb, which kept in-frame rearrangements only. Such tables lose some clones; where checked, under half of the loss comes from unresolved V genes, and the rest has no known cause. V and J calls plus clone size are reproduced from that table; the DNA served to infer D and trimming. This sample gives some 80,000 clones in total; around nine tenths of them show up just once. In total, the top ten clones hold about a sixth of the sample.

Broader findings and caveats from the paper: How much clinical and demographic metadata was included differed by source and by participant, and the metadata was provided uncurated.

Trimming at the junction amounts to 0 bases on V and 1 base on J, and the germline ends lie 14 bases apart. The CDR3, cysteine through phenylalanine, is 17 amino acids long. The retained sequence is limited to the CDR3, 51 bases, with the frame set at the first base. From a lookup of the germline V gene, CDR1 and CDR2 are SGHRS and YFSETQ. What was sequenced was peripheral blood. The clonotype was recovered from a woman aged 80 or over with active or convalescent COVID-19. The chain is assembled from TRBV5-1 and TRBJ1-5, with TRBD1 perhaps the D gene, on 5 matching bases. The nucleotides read TGCGCCAGCAGCTTGGAACCGGCAGGGAAAAGCAATCAGCCCCAGCATTTT. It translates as CASSLEPAGKSNQPQHF.